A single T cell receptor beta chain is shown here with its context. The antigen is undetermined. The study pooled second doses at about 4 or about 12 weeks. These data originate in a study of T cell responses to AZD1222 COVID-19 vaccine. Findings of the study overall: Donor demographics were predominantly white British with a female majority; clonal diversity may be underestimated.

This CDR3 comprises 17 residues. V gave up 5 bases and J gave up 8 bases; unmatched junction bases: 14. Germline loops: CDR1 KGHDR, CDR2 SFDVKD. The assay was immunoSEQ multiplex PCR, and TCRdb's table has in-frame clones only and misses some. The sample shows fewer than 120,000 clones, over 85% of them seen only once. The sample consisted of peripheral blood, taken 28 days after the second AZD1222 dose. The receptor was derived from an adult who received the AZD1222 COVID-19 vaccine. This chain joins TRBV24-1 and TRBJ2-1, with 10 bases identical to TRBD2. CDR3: CATSGRLAGAQNDEQFF. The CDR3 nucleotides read TGTGCCACCAGTGGGAGGCTAGCGGGGGCCCAAAACGATGAGCAGTTCTTC.